The clone carrying this TCR beta chain was counted many times. This entry is derived from a study of blood T cells in healthy people across ages. Combining a sample-barcoded 5' primer with a J-beta primer mix, a second PCR ran for about 7 to 12 cycles. TCRdb re-called the 5' RACE reads through MiXCR, storing one row per CDR3 protein. Among fewer than 600,000 distinct CDR3 sequences, over 25% were seen once, and the ten largest hold about 3.3%. The same sample was also used in a study of T cells of mothers and their children.

The sequencing input was blood. The sequence came from a boy aged 2 to 9 in good health.

CDR3 residues: CSVRVEYNSPLHF. CDR3 in DNA: TGCAGCGTCCGGGTCGAATATAATTCACCCCTCCACTTT. The chain uses TRBV29-1 and TRBJ1-6; D is uncertain. This CDR3 spans 13 amino acids. In germline, CDR1 is SQVTM, CDR2 ANQGSEA. V dropped 6 bases and J dropped 4 bases, with 10 bases sitting between them.